This section outlines one TCR beta chain sequence together with its context. The specificity of this receptor is unknown. Base-call qualities are not available, and no considerably larger clone is one nucleotide away. The immunoSEQ Assay, a bias-controlled multiplex PCR, was used to amplify TCRbeta CDR3 regions from genomic DNA. The original pipeline was this. Nucleated cell counts per sample were estimated from amplification of reference gene primers within the assay. To quantify the absolute abundance of each unique TCRbeta CDR3 rearrangement, sequence reads were collapsed and filtered. For each sample, productive Simpson clonality was calculated as the square root of Simpson's diversity index over productive rearrangements. Imported from immuneACCESS, the table was reduced by TCRdb to in-frame sequences with V and J called. These copies leave out some clones; in studies compared against another copy, an unresolved V gene accounts for under half, and the cause of the remainder is not known. Clonal size and the V and J genes are those of that table, whereas D and trimming came from the DNA. Counted in this sample were about 110,000 clones; under 75% of them appeared once. The ten largest clones take up roughly 7.5% of the sample.

The data stem from a study of blood T cell repertoires in COVID-19 (dated by TCRdb to between 2020 and 2021). About the study as a whole: The collaborator samples originated in the United States, Italy and Spain and spanned the acute and convalescent phases of COVID-19. Subjects who had been exposed to COVID-19, were actively infected with it, or had recovered from it provided the deeply sampled blood TCRbeta repertoires that made up the dataset. The sample metadata nearly always contained a de-identified subject ID, COVID-19 status, age in years and sex. Where available, HLA class I and class II types were taken from metadata supplied by the sample provider and were not determined by assay-based typing. The samples were drawn from two sources: the first 160 participants of the ongoing ImmuneRACE study, and over 950 subjects contributed by 6 global collaborators. The repertoires were released in a freely available public database meant as a resource for research on the immune response to SARS-CoV-2. The material from the prospective study consisted of cDNA or gDNA derived from T cells, B-cell-depleted T cells, or PBMCs. Paper-wide results and their limitations: The quantity of clinical and demographic metadata differed by source and by participant and was supplied without curation.

Trimming costs V 1 base and J 8 bases, and their ends lie 9 bases apart. As encoded in the germline V gene, CDR1 is MGHDK while CDR2 is SYGVNS. The CDR3 starts with the cysteine, ends with the phenylalanine, and has 14 residues. Just the 42-base CDR3 DNA is kept, in frame starting at base 1. Whole blood was collected in K2EDTA tubes by collaborating institutions according to the institutions' own protocols. Collaborator samples were shipped for TCRbeta analysis as frozen whole blood, isolated PBMCs, or DNA extracted from either sample type. This receptor chain uses TRBV25-1 and TRBJ1-6; the D gene cannot be named for sure. The sequence came from a woman in her sixties or seventies with acute or convalescent COVID-19. Sequenced input: peripheral blood. The CDR3 loop reads CASSESGNHSPLHF. The base sequence is TGTGCCAGCAGTGAATCCGGGAATCATTCACCCCTCCACTTT.